This T cell receptor (beta chain) was obtained from a study of blood T cell repertoires in COVID-19. Germline assignment: CDR1 ENHRY and CDR2 SYGVKD. V was trimmed by 5 bases and J by 5 bases, leaving 9 bases between them. The CDR3 extends over 12 amino acids. Profiled with immunoSEQ multiplex PCR; TCRdb holds only in-frame clones, not every one. Counted here are tens of thousands of clones, 70% to 80% occurring once; the ten biggest clones make up about 12%. The TCR sequence derives from a man older than 75 with acute or convalescent COVID-19. The sample was peripheral blood. The gene calls are TRBV10-3 and TRBJ2-5; D might be TRBD1 (5 bases). CDR3 sequence (DNA): TGTGCCATCAGTCCAGGGTTGGAGACCCAGTACTTC. This sequence encodes CAISPGLETQYF.